This T cell receptor (beta chain) was observed in a study of blood T cell repertoires in COVID-19. Study overall: T cells, B-cell-depleted T cells, or PBMCs supplied cDNA or gDNA.

The CDR3 extends over 14 amino acids. V lost 2 bases and J lost 6, with 12 bases in between. Germline assignment: CDR1 MGHRA and CDR2 YSYEKL. Authors' data handling: Reference gene primer amplification gave estimated nucleated cell counts. The method was immunoSEQ multiplex PCR; TCRdb's version includes in-frame clones alone and lacks a portion of them. V and J calls and clone size are those listed in that table; D and trimming were worked out from the DNA. The data show hundreds of thousands of clones, about 80% seen once. Participants came from roughly 23 US areas, aged about 18 to 89 years. Which cohort a participant joined came from the clinical history participants gave.

The receptor was derived from a middle-aged woman who had been exposed to COVID-19. The gene calls are TRBV4-1 and TRBJ2-3; no definite D call. Source material: PBMCs or T cells enriched from blood (not recorded which). CDR3 sequence reads: CASSQPTTRDTQYF. CDR3 bases: TGCGCCAGCAGCCAACCAACGACACGTGATACGCAGTATTTT.